These T cell receptor beta chains were read from a single sample in a study of blood T cell repertoires in COVID-19. The repertoire was sequenced with immunoSEQ multiplex PCR; TCRdb's copy has only in-frame clones and lacks some. Among about 97,000 clones, 70% to 85% were seen once, and the ten largest hold about 10%. The specimen sequenced was peripheral blood. All receptors come from a man aged 65 to 79 with acute or convalescent COVID-19. Each CDR3 is given with its conserved first and last residue. Each record gives: clone size, V gene, D gene, J gene, CDR3 protein, CDR3 DNA. The D gene is left open where the match is weak. Clone sizes are given selectively: once, few, many, or a class where the clone is expanded.

>.|TRBV29-1|TRBD1|TRBJ2-7
CSVKGQGYEQYF
TGCAGCGTTAAGGGACAGGGCTACGAGCAGTACTTC
>few|TRBV7-2|TRBD2|TRBJ2-1
CASSLRGLAGGNEQFF
TGTGCCAGCAGCTTACGGGGCCTAGCGGGAGGGAATGAGCAGTTCTTC
>.|TRBV3-1/TRBV3-2|TRBD2|TRBJ2-3
CASSQGLAGPPDTDTQYF
TGTGCCAGCAGCCAAGGACTAGCGGGGCCTCCCGACACAGATACGCAGTATTTT
>.|TRBV7-9|.|TRBJ1-3
CASSLRSGNTIYF
TGTGCCAGCAGCTTACGCTCTGGAAACACCATATATTTT
>.|TRBV29-1|.|TRBJ1-2
CSDDSYGYTF
TGCAGCGACGATAGCTATGGCTACACCTTC
>.|TRBV30|TRBD2|TRBJ2-1
CAWSVGLAGGPVEQFF
TGTGCCTGGAGTGTCGGTTTAGCGGGGGGGCCGGTTGAGCAGTTCTTC
>.|TRBV7-9|TRBD1|TRBJ1-1
CASSLRTGGAFF
TGTGCCAGCAGCCTAAGGACAGGTGGAGCTTTCTTT
>.|TRBV9|.|TRBJ2-2
CASSGSAPNTGELFF
TGTGCCAGCAGCGGTAGCGCGCCGAACACCGGGGAGCTGTTTTTT
>.|TRBV27|TRBD1|TRBJ1-2
CASRDRGSGGYTF
TGTGCCAGCAGGGACAGGGGTTCGGGGGGCTACACCTTC
>.|TRBV10-2|.|TRBJ2-3
CASTRATEIVTQYF
TGCGCCAGTACTAGGGCGACGGAGATAGTAACGCAGTATTTT
>.|TRBV7-9|.|TRBJ1-6
CASSPGGSPLHF
TGTGCCAGCAGCCCCGGGGGGTCACCCCTCCACTTT
>.|TRBV5-1|.|TRBJ2-5
CASSSREIQETQYF
TGCGCCAGCAGCTCGAGAGAGATCCAAGAGACCCAGTACTTC
>once|TRBV7-9|TRBD1|TRBJ1-2
CASSPTTGLNGYTF
TGTGCCAGCAGCCCAACGACAGGGTTGAATGGCTACACCTTC
>.|TRBV9|.|TRBJ2-1
CASSGNYGEQFF
TGTGCCAGCAGCGGGAACTATGGTGAGCAGTTCTTC
>.|TRBV7-2|TRBD1|TRBJ2-1
CASRLTGGMVYNEQFF
TGTGCCAGCAGGTTAACAGGGGGAATGGTTTACAATGAGCAGTTCTTC
>.|TRBV5-6|TRBD2|TRBJ2-3
CASSLRTSGSTDTQYF
TGTGCCAGCAGCTTAAGGACTAGCGGTAGCACAGATACGCAGTATTTT
>once|TRBV30|.|TRBJ1-1
CAWSVQSEAFF
TGTGCCTGGAGTGTACAGTCTGAAGCTTTCTTT
>few|TRBV12-5|.|TRBJ1-5
CASTWAGSNQPQHF
TGTGCTAGTACCTGGGCAGGGAGCAATCAGCCCCAGCATTTT
>.|TRBV25-1|TRBD1|TRBJ2-7
CASSDLPGTGNPEQYF
TGTGCCAGCAGTGACTTACCTGGGACAGGGAACCCCGAGCAGTACTTC
>.|TRBV11-2|.|TRBJ1-6
CASSLDLSGTPLHF
TGTGCCAGCAGCTTAGATTTATCCGGTACACCCCTCCACTTT
>.|TRBV15|TRBD2|TRBJ2-5
CATSRGWASGGAKTQYF
TGTGCCACCAGCAGAGGTTGGGCTAGCGGGGGGGCAAAGACCCAGTACTTC
>few|TRBV5-4|TRBD2|TRBJ2-2
CASSFQAGGPGTGELFF
TGTGCCAGCAGCTTTCAGGCGGGGGGGCCGGGAACCGGGGAGCTGTTTTTT
>.|TRBV10-3|TRBD1|TRBJ1-2
CAISEGQGIYGYTF
TGTGCCATCAGTGAAGGACAGGGGATCTATGGCTACACCTTC
>.|TRBV6-5|TRBD2|TRBJ2-1
CASSYRTSGTGEQFF
TGTGCCAGCAGTTACCGGACTAGCGGAACGGGGGAGCAGTTCTTC
>once|TRBV30|.|TRBJ2-7
CAWSFQQGRSYEQYF
TGTGCCTGGAGTTTCCAACAGGGTCGGTCTTACGAGCAGTACTTC
>.|TRBV7-2|TRBD2|TRBJ2-7
CASSLEPGGSYEQYF
TGTGCCAGCAGCTTAGAGCCGGGAGGAAGCTACGAGCAGTACTTC
>.|TRBV6-5|.|TRBJ1-2
CASSTTGRVGYTF
TGTGCCAGCAGTACTACAGGGAGGGTTGGCTACACCTTC
>.|TRBV9|TRBD2|TRBJ2-1
CASSPGTNNEQFF
TGTGCCAGCAGCCCAGGGACTAACAATGAGCAGTTCTTC
>.|TRBV7-8|.|TRBJ2-2
CASSFTGTLGENTGELFF
TGTGCCAGCAGCTTCACAGGGACACTTGGGGAAAACACCGGGGAGCTGTTTTTT
>few|TRBV4-2|TRBD1|TRBJ2-1
CASSQESGGWNEQFF
TGTGCCAGCAGCCAAGAATCAGGGGGCTGGAATGAGCAGTTCTTC
>.|TRBV5-8|TRBD1|TRBJ1-4
CASSFKTGTGYEKLFF
TGTGCCAGCAGTTTTAAGACCGGGACAGGGTATGAAAAACTGTTTTTT
>few|TRBV3-1/TRBV3-2|TRBD2|TRBJ2-1
CASSWGLAGALTNEQFF
TGTGCCAGCAGCTGGGGACTAGCGGGGGCCCTGACCAATGAGCAGTTCTTC
>.|TRBV7-2|TRBD1|TRBJ1-5
CASSQSSDRVVQPQHF
TGTGCCAGCAGCCAATCCTCCGACAGGGTAGTTCAGCCCCAGCATTTT
>once|TRBV7-8|TRBD2|TRBJ2-1
CASSLSGRVYEQFF
TGTGCCAGCAGCTTAAGCGGGAGGGTATATGAGCAGTTCTTC
>.|TRBV5-1|.|TRBJ1-1
CASSLAGGGYTEAFF
TGCGCCAGCAGCTTGGCCGGCGGGGGATACACTGAAGCTTTCTTT
>once|TRBV29-1|TRBD2|TRBJ2-1
CSVATSGSYNEQFF
TGCAGCGTTGCGACTAGCGGCTCCTACAATGAGCAGTTCTTC
>.|TRBV11-2|TRBD2|TRBJ2-7
CASSLETAGTRIPYEQYF
TGTGCCAGCAGCCTAGAGACCGCTGGGACTAGAATTCCCTACGAGCAGTACTTC
>.|TRBV24-1|.|TRBJ2-1
CATSDPTYRGTNEQFF
TGTGCCACCAGTGACCCGACGTACCGGGGTACCAATGAGCAGTTCTTC
>.|TRBV3-1/TRBV3-2|.|TRBJ2-5
CASSQGQAFTQETQYF
TGTGCCAGCAGCCAAGGGCAGGCCTTCACGCAGGAGACCCAGTACTTC
>.|TRBV18|TRBD1|TRBJ2-1
CASSPGQGHNEQFF
TGTGCCAGCTCCCCGGGACAGGGGCACAATGAGCAGTTCTTC
>once|TRBV12-3/TRBV12-4|.|TRBJ2-7
CASGRGTYEQYF
TGTGCCAGCGGTCGGGGGACCTACGAGCAGTACTTC
>.|TRBV5-6|.|TRBJ1-1
CASSLYSTEAFF
TGTGCCAGCAGCTTGTACAGCACTGAAGCTTTCTTT
>.|TRBV27|.|TRBJ2-3
CASSLEVSGADTQYF
TGTGCCAGCAGTTTAGAAGTGTCGGGGGCAGATACGCAGTATTTT
>.|TRBV28|TRBD1|TRBJ2-7
CASSLPGTGVYEQYF
TGTGCCAGCAGCCTCCCCGGGACAGGGGTCTACGAGCAGTACTTC
>.|TRBV5-1|TRBD1|TRBJ1-1
CASSWTGGEAFF
TGCGCCAGCAGCTGGACAGGAGGCGAAGCTTTCTTT
>.|TRBV7-2|.|TRBJ2-1
CASSLAGGWNEQFF
TGTGCCAGCAGCTTAGCGGGAGGATGGAATGAGCAGTTCTTC